The 27 T cell receptor beta chains listed next were all sequenced from one sample in a study of cytomegalovirus exposure and HLA in healthy donors. The PCR employed 60 Vbeta primers together with 13 Jbeta primers. Profiling relied on immunoSEQ multiplex PCR, and the TCRdb table lists in-frame clones only, not all of them. The sample holds 120,000 to 150,000 clones, approximately 78% seen once. Sequenced input: PBMCs. The origin of the receptors is a woman aged 40 to 50 in good health and CMV-seropositive.

CDR3 protein: CASSTGPLPNEKLFF. CDR3 DNA: TGTGCCAGTAGTACCGGTCCTTTACCTAATGAAAAACTGTTTTTT. V usage is TRBV19 and J usage is TRBJ1-4; D gene unclear. The CDR3 loop spans 15 amino acids. CDR1 and CDR2 (germline): LNHDA, SQIVND (reference sequence). V was clipped by 4 bases and J by 3 bases, with 12 bases between them.

The rearrangement uses TRBV6-6 and TRBJ2-7; 7 positions match TRBD2. The length of the CDR3 is 16 residues. In germline, CDR1 is MNHNY, CDR2 SVGAGI (reference sequence). With V trimmed by 6 bases and J by 2 bases, 13 bases remained unmatched. The CDR3 region is CASRLPSGVGAYEQYF. CDR3 in DNA: TGTGCCAGCAGACTCCCCAGCGGGGTGGGGGCCTACGAGCAGTACTTC.

The CDR3 sequence: CASSQRTGAYEQYF. CDR3 bases: TGTGCCAGCAGCCAGCGGACAGGGGCCTACGAGCAGTACTTC. V and J are TRBV4-2 and TRBJ2-7; TRBD1 agrees at 9 bases. Germline trimming cut 3 bases from V and 2 bases from J; bases unmatched to any gene: 2. Germline assignment: CDR1 LGHNA and CDR2 YNFKEQ. The CDR3 covers 14 residues.

This chain uses TRBV28 with TRBJ1-2; tentatively, D is TRBD1 (6 bases). Germline V gene lookup returns CDR1 MDHEN and CDR2 SYDVKM. The V and J ends lost 7 bases and 8 bases respectively, with 17 bases between them. This CDR3 is built from 13 residues. CDR3 coding DNA: TGTGCCAGCACTAAGGGGGTTGCTTTGGGCTACACCTTC. The encoded protein is CASTKGVALGYTF.

The chain has TRBV18 and TRBJ2-5; tentative D call: TRBD2 (5 bases). There are 13 residues in the CDR3. V was trimmed by 0 bases and J by 10 bases, leaving 12 bases between them. Germline V gene sequence: CDR1 KGHSH, CDR2 LQKENI. CDR3 bases: TGTGCCAGCTCACCACCCTCCTTGGGAGTCCAGTACTTC. It specifies CASSPPSLGVQYF.

The CDR3, as DNA: TGTGCCAGCAGCATCCTAGCGGGTACGGATGAGCAGTTCTTC. Protein product: CASSILAGTDEQFF. V gene TRBV6-5 combines with J gene TRBJ2-1, with 8 nucleotides matching TRBD2. The trim removed 6 bases at V and 8 bases at J, leaving 9 bases unmatched. Looked up from germline, CDR1 is MNHEY and CDR2 is SVGAGI. CDR3 length: 14 residues.

V is TRBV28 and J is TRBJ2-5, with 7 bases aligning to TRBD2. The V segment lost 2 bases and the J segment 5 bases; nucleotides outside the gene matches: 8. This CDR3 has 15 amino acids. Germline CDR1 is MDHEN and CDR2 is SYDVKM. CDR3 bases: TGTGCCAGCAGTTTAGGGGGGGAGTACCGGGAGACCCAGTACTTC. Translated, it gives CASSLGGEYRETQYF.

This clone was detected only a few times. The chain couples TRBV4-1 to TRBJ1-5; 8 positions agree with TRBD1. Germline-derived CDR1 and CDR2 are MGHRA and YSYEKL. The CDR3 extends over 13 amino acids. Trimming removed 4 bases from V and 6 bases from J; junction bases left unmatched: 2. CDR3 sequence reads: CASSPTGAQPQHF. Here the CDR3 DNA reads TGCGCCAGCAGCCCGACAGGGGCTCAGCCCCAGCATTTT.

This clone has just one count. The chain recombines TRBV5-6 with TRBJ2-7; D unclear. The germline V gene encodes CDR1 SGHDT and CDR2 YYEEEE. V was trimmed by 4 bases and J by 2 bases, leaving 22 bases between them. The CDR3 loop spans 17 amino acids. CDR3 sequence: CASSPGQKRLVAYEQYF. In DNA, the CDR3 is TGTGCCAGCAGCCCCGGCCAGAAGAGGCTCGTAGCCTACGAGCAGTACTTC. The variable domain in full, completed from reference TRBV5-6 and TRBJ2-7, reads DAGVTQSPTHLIKTRGQQVTLRCSPKSGHDTVSWYQQALGQGPQFIFQYYEEEERQRGNFPDRFSGHQFPNYSSELNVNALLLGDSALYLCASSPGQKRLVAYEQYFGPGTRLTVT.

The chain has TRBV29-1 and TRBJ2-1; 16 nucleotides line up with TRBD2. CDR1 SQVTM and CDR2 ANQGSEA come from the germline V gene. After removal of 7 bases from V and 9 bases from J, the junction contained 12 bases not matched to a gene. The CDR3 is 16 amino acids. This CDR3 reads CSARSIGTSGGVEQFF. DNA for the CDR3: TGCAGCGCCAGATCCATTGGGACTAGCGGGGGGGTTGAGCAGTTCTTC.

The chain employs TRBV7-2 and TRBJ2-7; weak D call: TRBD1 (5 bases). The ends were cut back, 1 base at V and 1 base at J, with 17 bases in the middle. This CDR3 comprises 17 residues. Germline lookup yields CDR1 SGHTA and CDR2 FQGNSA. In nucleotides, the CDR3 is TGTGCCAGCAGCTTAGGTCCCCAGGGATTCACGTCCTACGAGCAGTACTTC. This gives the protein CASSLGPQGFTSYEQYF. The full variable domain, its missing parts supplied by reference TRBV7-2 and TRBJ2-7, is GAGVSQSPSNKVTEKGKDVELRCDPISGHTALYWYRQSLGQGLEFLIYFQGNSAPDKSGLPSDRFSAERTGGSVSTLTIQRTQQEDSAVYLCASSLGPQGFTSYEQYFGPGTRLTVT.

The V and J genes are TRBV6-6 and TRBJ2-2, with 7 bases fitting TRBD1. This CDR3 has 16 residues. V lost 2 bases, J lost 6 bases, and 9 bases stayed unmatched. The germline V gene has CDR1 MNHNY and CDR2 SVGAGI (reference sequence). The CDR3 here is CASSYVQGRGPGELFF. CDR3 DNA: TGTGCCAGCAGTTACGTCCAGGGAAGGGGGCCCGGGGAGCTGTTTTTT.

The chain employs TRBV5-1 and TRBJ2-3; TRBD2 is a possible D gene (5 bases). V lost 0 bases, J lost 5 bases, and 13 bases lay in between. Per germline, CDR1 SGHRS and CDR2 YFSETQ. The length of the CDR3 is 15 residues. The CDR3 reads CASSLAFGSGDTQYF. The CDR3 region has the DNA TGCGCCAGCAGCTTGGCCTTTGGCAGCGGAGATACGCAGTATTTT.

Regarding this clone: This specimen includes other DNA sequences encoding the same CDR3. The V gene is TRBV28, the J gene TRBJ1-4; D perhaps matches TRBD1 (5 bases). Deletions cut 5 bases from V and 7 bases from J, with 8 bases between. CDR1 and CDR2 from the germline V gene are MDHEN and SYDVKM. This CDR3 has 12 amino acids. CDR3 amino acids: CASSPRGEKLFF. The CDR3 DNA reads as TGTGCCAGCAGTCCAAGGGGTGAAAAACTGTTTTTT.

V is TRBV7-9 and J is TRBJ2-1; D is perhaps TRBD1 (6 bases). The germline V gene has CDR1 SEHNR and CDR2 FQNEAQ (reference sequence). The CDR3 has 14 amino acids. Trimming left V 5 bases short and J 7 bases short, with 15 bases between. The CDR3 DNA follows: TGTGCCAGCAGCGGTGTACAGGGACGGAATGAGCAGTTCTTC. Its translation: CASSGVQGRNEQFF.

Concerning this clone: This same CDR3 is encoded by further DNA sequences in the sample. V gene TRBV18 combines with J gene TRBJ2-7, with 12 bases identical to TRBD1. Germline CDR1 reads KGHSH; CDR2 reads LQKENI. Trimming took 3 bases from V and 4 from J; bases not matched to a gene: 4. The CDR3 is made up of 15 amino acids. The CDR3 nucleotides read TGTGCCAGCTCACCGGGACAGGGGGCAAATTACGAGCAGTACTTC. Translation gives CASSPGQGANYEQYF.

The chain is built from TRBV19 and TRBJ2-1; the match to TRBD1 covers 7 bases. The germline V gene encodes CDR1 LNHDA and CDR2 SQIVND (reference sequence). After removal of 5 bases from V and 5 bases from J, the junction contained 3 bases not matched to a gene. The CDR3 loop spans 13 amino acids. The CDR3 spells CASSLDRHNEQFF. CDR3 sequence (DNA): TGTGCCAGTAGTTTGGACAGGCACAATGAGCAGTTCTTC. Full variable domain (remainder filled in from reference TRBV19 and TRBJ2-1): DGGITQSPKYLFRKEGQNVTLSCEQNLNHDAMYWYRQDPGQGLRLIYYSQIVNDFQKGDIAEGYSVSREKKESFPLTVTSAQKNPTAFYLCASSLDRHNEQFFGPGTRLTVL.

The chain is built from TRBV2 and TRBJ2-2; the match to TRBD2 covers 9 bases. J was trimmed by 5 bases and V by 8 bases; bases with no gene match: 6. Germline lookup yields CDR1 SNHLY and CDR2 FYNNEI. The CDR3 totals 14 residues. In DNA form, the CDR3 reads TGTGCCAGCGCAGGACTAGCGCGTACCGGGGAGCTGTTTTTT. As protein: CASAGLARTGELFF.

This clone has a single count. V gene TRBV7-2 combines with J gene TRBJ1-3; TRBD1 agrees at 7 bases. Per germline, CDR1 SGHTA and CDR2 FQGNSA. The CDR3 spans 14 residues. V lost 4 bases to trimming and J lost 0 bases; unmatched junction nucleotides: 0. CDR3 nucleotides: TGTGCCAGCAGCTGGGACAGCTCTGGAAACACCATATATTTT. Residues: CASSWDSSGNTIYF.

The rearrangement uses TRBV5-4 and TRBJ2-4, with unresolved D. The CDR3 is made up of 16 amino acids. CDR1 SGHNT and CDR2 YYREEE come from the germline V gene (reference sequence). V was cut by 2 bases and J by 0 bases, with 12 bases left in between. As DNA, the CDR3 is TGTGCCAGCAGCTTTAATTCACTCGGAGCCAAAAACATTCAGTACTTC. It is translated as CASSFNSLGAKNIQYF.

This clone was picked up a small number of times. The V gene is TRBV28, the J gene TRBJ1-4; TRBD1 might be the D (5 bases). Trimming removed 3 bases from V and 8 bases from J, with 13 bases in between. The CDR3 runs 14 residues. Germline V CDR1 and CDR2: MDHEN, SYDVKM. The CDR3 sequence is CASSFWQGHEKLFF. CDR3 nucleotide sequence: TGTGCCAGCAGTTTCTGGCAGGGTCACGAAAAACTGTTTTTT. Using reference TRBV28 and TRBJ1-4 for the parts outside the CDR3, the full variable domain is DVKVTQSSRYLVKRTGEKVFLECVQDMDHENMFWYRQDPGLGLRLIYFSYDVKMKEKGDIPEGYSVSREKKERFSLILESASTNQTSMYLCASSFWQGHEKLFFGSGTQLSVL.

This chain's CDR3 is CASSLGEVGEQYF. CDR3 nucleotides: TGTGCCAGCAGCTTAGGAGAGGTTGGAGAGCAGTACTTC. The chain has TRBV11-2 and TRBJ2-7; no reliable D call. The CDR3 is 13 amino acids. V was cut by 1 base and J by 7 bases, with 11 bases left in between. CDR1 is SGHAT, CDR2 FQNNGV, per germline.

The rearrangement uses TRBV7-9 and TRBJ2-2, with D possibly matching TRBD2 (5 bases). The CDR3 covers 19 residues. Trimming took off 1 base at V and 0 bases at J, with 18 bases between the two ends. CDR1 and CDR2 from the germline V gene are SEHNR and FQNEAQ (reference sequence). As DNA, the CDR3 is TGTGCCAGCAGCTTAGGCCCGGCATTGAGGGCTTCGAACACCGGGGAGCTGTTTTTT. Protein sequence: CASSLGPALRASNTGELFF.

The chain combines TRBV7-2 with TRBJ2-7; 11 nucleotides match TRBD1. V was pared by 7 bases and J by 4 bases, with 6 bases of the junction left unmatched. This CDR3 region has 14 residues. CDR1 SGHTA and CDR2 FQGNSA come from the germline V gene. CDR3 in DNA: TGTGCCAGCACACGGGACAGGGGGGCTTACGAGCAGTACTTC. Amino acid sequence: CASTRDRGAYEQYF.

This clone has only one observation. The V gene is TRBV7-2, the J gene TRBJ2-2; D remains ambiguous. This CDR3 spans 17 amino acids. Trimming pared 1 base from V and 1 base from J, leaving 13 bases between. Germline lookup yields CDR1 SGHTA and CDR2 FQGNSA. The CDR3 region is CASSLESRPLNTGELFF. The DNA of the CDR3 is TGTGCCAGCAGCTTAGAGTCTAGACCGTTGAACACCGGGGAGCTGTTTTTT.

The J gene is TRBJ2-1, the V gene TRBV19; 11 nucleotides match TRBD2. J was trimmed by 3 bases and V by 3 bases; bases with no gene match: 10. The CDR3 spans 18 residues. Germline V gene lookup returns CDR1 LNHDA and CDR2 SQIVND (reference sequence). The CDR3 DNA is TGTGCCAGTAGTATCAAACTAGCGGGGGCTACTTTCTACAATGAGCAGTTCTTC. Encoded protein: CASSIKLAGATFYNEQFF. Complete variable domain (other parts from reference TRBV19 and TRBJ2-1): DGGITQSPKYLFRKEGQNVTLSCEQNLNHDAMYWYRQDPGQGLRLIYYSQIVNDFQKGDIAEGYSVSREKKESFPLTVTSAQKNPTAFYLCASSIKLAGATFYNEQFFGPGTRLTVL.

As regards this clone: The junction and the germline gene differ at one end; a read error may be behind it. The chain joins TRBV5-1 to TRBJ2-5, with 9 bases aligning to TRBD2. The V gene's germline CDR1 is SGHRS and CDR2 YFSETQ. The CDR3 totals 15 residues. DNA for the CDR3: TGCGCCAGCAACTTGAGGGCGGGAGGGCAAGAGACCCAGTACTTC. Amino acid sequence: CASNLRAGGQETQYF.